The 17 T cell receptor beta chains below come from one sample, sequenced in a study of early stage breast cancer tumors. TCRdb's copy holds only in-frame clones and misses some; the assay was immunoSEQ multiplex PCR. The repertoire consists of about 53,000 clones, with about 90% occurring once and the leading ten covering 5%. Sequencing was done on a sample of blood. Receptor source: a person between 65 and 79 years old with breast cancer.

The chain carries TRBV4-1 and TRBJ2-3; 8 bases are a match to TRBD2. With V trimmed by 4 bases and J by 2 bases, 5 bases remained unmatched. Per germline, CDR1 MGHRA and CDR2 YSYEKL. The CDR3 spans 15 residues. As DNA, the CDR3 is TGCGCCAGCAGCCTCCAGCGGGGGTTCACAGATACGCAGTATTTT. It translates to CASSLQRGFTDTQYF.

The rearrangement joins TRBV7-9 to TRBJ1-1; D is unresolved. CDR3 length equals 15 residues. Trimming removed 2 bases from V and 0 bases from J, with 10 bases in between. Looked up from germline, CDR1 is SEHNR and CDR2 is FQNEAQ (reference sequence). CDR3 sequence reads: CASSLTDIVNTEAFF. CDR3 coding DNA: TGTGCCAGCAGCTTAACCGATATAGTGAACACTGAAGCTTTCTTT. Filled out from reference TRBV7-9 and TRBJ1-1, the complete variable domain reads DTGVSQNPRHKITKRGQNVTFRCDPISEHNRLYWYRQTLGQGPEFLTYFQNEAQLEKSRLLSDRFSAERPKGSFSTLEIQRTEQGDSAMYLCASSLTDIVNTEAFFGQGTRLTVV.

The chain uses TRBV7-9 and TRBJ1-2, with a weak D call TRBD1 (5 bases). V was shortened by 2 bases and J by 6 bases, with 7 bases between the two germline ends. Per the germline V gene, CDR1 is SEHNR and CDR2 is FQNEAQ (reference sequence). CDR3 length: 12 amino acids. The CDR3 nucleotides are TGTGCCAGCAGCTTACAGGGCCATGGCTACACCTTC. The encoded protein is CASSLQGHGYTF.

The chain's CDR3 is CASSFLGGGYEQYF. CDR3 in DNA: TGCGCCAGCAGCTTCCTCGGGGGGGGGTACGAGCAGTACTTC. The gene calls are TRBV5-1 and TRBJ2-7, with 8 bases fitting TRBD2. The V segment lost 2 bases and the J segment 4 bases; nucleotides outside the gene matches: 5. Germline loops: CDR1 SGHRS, CDR2 YFSETQ. This CDR3 is 14 amino acids long. Together with reference TRBV5-1 and TRBJ2-7, the CDR3 gives the full variable domain: KAGVTQTPRYLIKTRGQQVTLSCSPISGHRSVSWYQQTPGQGLQFLFEYFSETQRNKGNFPGRFSGRQFSNSRSEMNVSTLELGDSALYLCASSFLGGGYEQYFGPGTRLTVT.

The chain couples TRBV4-3 to TRBJ1-2, with 12 bases that match TRBD1. The CDR3 spans 16 residues. The V gene's germline CDR1 is LGHNA and CDR2 YSLEER. With V trimmed by 4 bases and J by 4 bases, 7 bases remained unmatched. CDR3 protein: CASSPQGTGGPYGYTF. DNA of the CDR3: TGCGCCAGCAGCCCCCAGGGGACAGGGGGCCCCTATGGCTACACCTTC.

The V and J genes are TRBV29-1 and TRBJ2-7; 7 bases match TRBD1. There are 12 residues in the CDR3. Per germline, CDR1 SQVTM and CDR2 ANQGSEA. CDR3 amino acids: CSGRGQSYEQYF. Here the CDR3 DNA reads TGCAGTGGACGGGGACAGAGCTACGAGCAGTACTTC.

The rearrangement joins TRBV7-9 to TRBJ2-1, with TRBD2 identical over 12 bases. The CDR3 spans 15 residues. Germline V gene sequence: CDR1 SEHNR, CDR2 FQNEAQ (reference sequence). V lost 8 bases and J lost 6; bases outside the gene matches: 8. The CDR3 reads CASAMAGLAGNEQFF. CDR3 in DNA: TGTGCCAGCGCCATGGCGGGACTAGCGGGCAATGAGCAGTTCTTC.

This rearrangement joins TRBV6-1 to TRBJ2-7; 8 nucleotides agree with TRBD1. The junction had 7 bases not matched to a gene; V was cut back by 5 bases and J by 1 base. This CDR3 region has 15 residues. CDR1 and CDR2 (germline): MNHNS, SASEGT. The CDR3 region has the DNA TGTGCCAGCAGTTGGAACCGGGACAGGTCCTACGAGCAGTACTTC. Protein sequence: CASSWNRDRSYEQYF.

This chain connects TRBV7-9 to TRBJ2-3; 11 positions agree with TRBD2. V lost 3 bases, J lost 1 base, and 3 bases stayed unmatched. This CDR3 is 16 amino acids long. Looked up from germline, CDR1 is SEHNR and CDR2 is FQNEAQ (reference sequence). CDR3 coding DNA: TGTGCCAGCAGCTTTAGCGGGAGGGAAGGCACAGATACGCAGTATTTT. Protein product: CASSFSGREGTDTQYF.

The chain employs TRBV5-1 and TRBJ2-3, with 7 bases fitting TRBD1. With 4 bases clipped from V and 4 bases from J, the junction kept 9 bases outside the gene matches. Germline values: CDR1 SGHRS, CDR2 YFSETQ. The CDR3 contains 15 residues. The CDR3 DNA reads TGCGCCAGCAGCGAGAAACAGGGGACCGCAGATACGCAGTATTTT. Translating it yields CASSEKQGTADTQYF.

The chain is built from TRBV4-1 and TRBJ2-1; D is ambiguous. Germline V CDR1 and CDR2: MGHRA, YSYEKL. Between the trimmed V and J ends, which lost 4 bases and 0 bases, there was a span of 7 bases. The CDR3 has 14 residues. The CDR3 DNA reads TGCGCCAGCAGCCCGGGTCTCTCCTACAATGAGCAGTTCTTC. This sequence encodes CASSPGLSYNEQFF.

The chain recombines TRBV10-3 with TRBJ2-3; 7 bases are a match to TRBD2. Trimming took 5 bases from V and 0 from J; bases not matched to a gene: 5. This CDR3 is built from 15 residues. The germline V gene encodes CDR1 ENHRY and CDR2 SYGVKD. In nucleotides, the CDR3 is TGTGCCATCAGTCAAGCGGGGTCTAGCACAGATACGCAGTATTTT. It yields the protein CAISQAGSSTDTQYF.

V and J are TRBV7-9 and TRBJ1-1; D is undetermined. This CDR3 has 15 residues. Germline CDR1 SEHNR, CDR2 FQNEAQ (reference sequence). The V end lost 6 bases, the J end lost 6 bases, and 20 bases lay between the germline ends. In DNA, the CDR3 is TGTGCCAGCAGATCCTCTCCACAAGAGGGCTCTGAAGCTTTCTTT. This gives the protein CASRSSPQEGSEAFF.

V usage is TRBV7-9 and J usage is TRBJ1-2, with D possibly matching TRBD1 (5 bases). The ends were cut back, 3 bases at V and 8 bases at J, with 16 bases in the middle. Germline CDR1 reads SEHNR; CDR2 reads FQNEAQ (reference sequence). This CDR3 is 14 amino acids long. CDR3 amino acids: CASSFQGSGIGYTF. CDR3 sequence (DNA): TGTGCCAGCAGCTTTCAGGGAAGTGGGATCGGCTACACCTTC.

The V and J genes are TRBV9 and TRBJ1-3; D gene uncertain. V shed 0 bases and J shed 3 bases, with 10 bases lying between them. Per the germline V gene, CDR1 is SGDLS and CDR2 is YYNGEE. The CDR3 extends over 15 amino acids. The CDR3 reads CASSVVGGSGNTIYF. DNA for the CDR3: TGTGCCAGCAGCGTAGTTGGTGGGAGTGGAAACACCATATATTTT.

The J gene is TRBJ2-7, the V gene TRBV10-1, with 13 nucleotides matching TRBD2. The CDR3 loop spans 16 amino acids. Germline CDR1 WNHNN, CDR2 SYGVQD (reference sequence). The V segment lost 3 bases and the J segment 4 bases; nucleotides outside the gene matches: 6. Here the CDR3 DNA reads TGCGCCAGCAGTGATCCGGGACTAGCGGGGAAATACGAGCAGTACTTC. As protein: CASSDPGLAGKYEQYF.

This clone was seen only once. V and J are TRBV10-1 and TRBJ2-7; D is possibly TRBD1 (5 bases). CDR1 is WNHNN, CDR2 SYGVQD, per germline (reference sequence). V was cut by 8 bases and J by 3 bases, with 8 bases left in between. The CDR3 runs 11 residues. The CDR3 DNA reads TGCGCCAGCGGCGACAGCTACGAGCAGTACTTC. It specifies CASGDSYEQYF.